The T cell receptor beta chain described here comes from a study of human thymus T cells. Findings and caveats of the study: It looked as if thymic and blood repertoires used V and J genes in a biased way.

Germline V gene lookup returns CDR1 DFQATT and CDR2 SNEGSKA (reference sequence). The CDR3 length is 11 residues. Trimming stripped 2 bases from V and 4 bases from J, with 6 bases between. Concerning this clone itself: Its antigen is currently unknown.

The table came from immunoSEQ multiplex PCR; TCRdb's copy has only in-frame clones and leaves some out. The sample comprises fewer than 55,000 clones, 94% of which are singletons, and 0.095% to 0.15% rests with the top ten. During surgery, about 0.5-1 mL peripheral blood was drawn from four of eight donors. The sequence derives from a boy under two years old with a congenital heart defect but otherwise immunologically healthy. This rearrangement joins TRBV20-1 to TRBJ2-7; D gene ambiguous. The sample consisted of blood. CDR3 loop: CSARPDYEQYF. Here the CDR3 DNA reads TGCAGTGCTAGACCAGATTACGAGCAGTACTTC.